This TCR beta chain was recorded in a study of blood T cells in healthy people across ages. Broader study findings: Older age went with lower TCR beta diversity per million T cells, in a roughly linear way.

This clonotype was picked up one time. Its specificity is unknown. For the second PCR, which ran for roughly 6 to 12 cycles, a sample-barcoded 5' primer and a J-beta primer mix were used. TCRdb reprocessed the 5' RACE reads with MiXCR, giving one entry per CDR3 protein. This table holds about 1,400,000 distinct CDR3 sequences, approximately 60% found once. Material: blood. This clonotype originated in a man younger than 35 in good health.

The CDR3 DNA reads as TGTGCCACCCTCGGGGCGATAAACTATGGCTACACCTTC. Translating gives CATLGAINYGYTF. V gene TRBV19 combines with J gene TRBJ1-2; TRBD1 might be the D (5 bases). V was pared by 10 bases and J by 2 bases, with 14 bases between. The V gene's germline CDR1 is LNHDA and CDR2 SQIVND (reference sequence). This CDR3 has 13 amino acids.